Below, one T cell receptor beta chain is given with its context. Its antigen is not known. The entry originates in a study of cytomegalovirus exposure and HLA in healthy donors. Study details: Earlier results showed approximately 110 million unique TCR beta sequences derived from about 179 million T cells. General study points: An analysis done earlier found most TCR beta V segments productive about 87% or about 30% of the time. Accurate prediction of most subjects' HLA-A and HLA-B alleles from TCR beta sequences was reported. Looking again later, the authors saw that most CMV-associated TCR beta chains seemed HLA-restricted.

The study ran its PCR with 60 Vbeta and 13 Jbeta primers. The protocol was immunoSEQ multiplex PCR, while the TCRdb copy is restricted to in-frame clones and leaves out a portion. The repertoire holds around 110,000 clones, 65% to 80% seen once, with roughly 3.9% in the top ten. This CDR3 contains 15 residues. The V end lost 0 bases, the J end lost 1 base, and 10 bases lay between the germline ends. CDR1 SGHRS and CDR2 YFSETQ come from the germline V gene. This sequence was found in a man between 60 and 70 years old in good health and CMV-seronegative. The chain employs TRBV5-1 and TRBJ1-1; D might be TRBD1 (5 bases). The sample consisted of PBMCs. CDR3 nucleotide sequence: TGCGCCAGCAGCTTGGATGGCAGGGCGAACACTGAAGCTTTCTTT. Translating it yields CASSLDGRANTEAFF.